Here is one TCR beta chain with its context. Its antigen is currently unknown. CDR1 and CDR2 from the germline V gene are SEHNR and FQNEAQ (reference sequence). The CDR3 totals 16 residues. Losses at the gene ends were 5 bases for V and 0 bases for J; bases not matched to a gene: 9. The entry originates in a study of CD8 T cells in ankylosing spondylitis. Findings and limits, study-wide: In peripheral blood, disease-linked CD8+ clones occurred at relatively low frequencies. There was a TCR beta motif, made of 7 to 9 highly homologous variants, that appeared characteristic of ankylosing spondylitis blood. Certain motif variants had earlier been reported in reactive arthritis synovial fluid and blood. Researchers reportedly found disease-linked clones significantly enriched in matched ankylosing spondylitis synovial fluid.

For TCR beta, libraries came from quantitative 5'-RACE with molecular barcodes. TCRdb passed the 5' RACE reads through MiXCR, listing each CDR3 protein once. The table lists approximately 220,000 distinct CDR3 sequences, around 20% of them singletons. The specimen sequenced was blood, either unsorted or a sorted T cell fraction (not recorded which). The chain couples TRBV7-9 to TRBJ2-7; 8 bases line up with TRBD2. This receptor was obtained from a male donor with ankylosing spondylitis. The CDR3, as DNA: TGTGCCAGCAGCCTCATTGCGGGAGGAAGCTCCTACGAGCAGTACTTC. Amino acids: CASSLIAGGSSYEQYF.